These 32 T cell receptor beta chains came from one sample sequenced in a study of OX40 agonist ivuxolimab in advanced cancers. Data came from immunoSEQ multiplex PCR; TCRdb stores just in-frame clones and leaves some out. The sample has some 57,000 clones, about 90% seen once. Source: CD4+ or CD8+ T cells sorted from blood, taken in a trial of the OX40 agonist ivuxolimab. The origin of the receptors is an adult with an advanced solid tumor such as melanoma, head and neck, liver or kidney cancer.

The chain links TRBV7-9 to TRBJ2-1, with a possible D match to TRBD1 (6 bases). This CDR3 region has 17 residues. With 5 bases removed from V and 1 base from J, the gap between germline ends came to 18 bases. Germline CDR1 and CDR2: SEHNR and FQNEAQ (reference sequence). The CDR3 DNA reads TGTGCCAGCAGCATTACTCCAGGGGACCTTTCCTACAATGAGCAGTTCTTC. As protein: CASSITPGDLSYNEQFF.

The DNA of the CDR3 is TGCGCCAGCAGCCAAGGTCCCCGGCCTCACACGCAGTATTTT. This gives the protein CASSQGPRPHTQYF. The chain recombines TRBV4-3 with TRBJ2-3; D is undetermined. CDR3 length equals 14 residues. Trimming cost V 1 base and J 9 bases, with 14 bases left between them. Germline CDR1 and CDR2: LGHNA and YSLEER.

The J gene is TRBJ2-1, the V gene TRBV2, with 7 positions matching TRBD1. With V trimmed by 3 bases and J by 8 bases, 7 bases remained unmatched. The CDR3 is 14 amino acids. The germline V gene encodes CDR1 SNHLY and CDR2 FYNNEI. The CDR3 sequence: CASSEGQLTDEQFF. In DNA form, the CDR3 reads TGTGCCAGCAGTGAGGGACAGTTAACGGATGAGCAGTTCTTC.

V is TRBV4-3 and J is TRBJ1-1, with 7 bases that match TRBD1. Germline CDR1 is LGHNA and CDR2 is YSLEER. The V and J ends lost 5 bases and 0 bases, in that order; junction bases with no gene match: 6. This CDR3 contains 15 residues. CDR3 region: CASSSYRGMNTEAFF. The CDR3 region has the DNA TGCGCCAGCAGCTCCTACAGGGGCATGAACACTGAAGCTTTCTTT.

The chain uses TRBV19 and TRBJ1-1; D is unresolved. The CDR3 is 12 amino acids. V lost 1 base to trimming and J lost 5 bases, with 5 bases between them. Germline CDR1 LNHDA, CDR2 SQIVND (reference sequence). In nucleotides, the CDR3 is TGTGCCAGTAGTATAGGGATTACTGAAGCTTTCTTT. Translating it yields CASSIGITEAFF.

This clone was seen once. The chain joins TRBV2 to TRBJ1-2; no definite D call. Trimming pared 4 bases from V and 0 bases from J, leaving 9 bases between. Germline assignment: CDR1 SNHLY and CDR2 FYNNEI. The CDR3 contains 14 residues. CDR3 sequence: CASSAWGSNYGYTF. CDR3 nucleotide sequence: TGTGCCAGCAGTGCCTGGGGATCTAACTATGGCTACACCTTC.

The rearrangement joins TRBV30 to TRBJ1-5; TRBD1 aligns across 7 bases. Germline V gives CDR1 GTSNPN, CDR2 SVGIG (reference sequence). The V segment lost 5 bases and the J segment 1 base; nucleotides outside the gene matches: 5. The CDR3 covers 14 residues. As DNA, the CDR3 is TGTGCCTGGCGACAGGGTTTGAGCAATCAGCCCCAGCATTTT. Translating it yields CAWRQGLSNQPQHF.

This chain links TRBV9 with TRBJ2-7, with D hard to call. This CDR3 contains 12 residues. The germline V gene encodes CDR1 SGDLS and CDR2 YYNGEE. V lost 3 bases to trimming and J lost 0 bases, with 4 bases between them. The CDR3 nucleotides are TGTGCCAGCAGCGCCAACTCCTACGAGCAGTACTTC. Amino acids: CASSANSYEQYF.

The chain joins TRBV27 to TRBJ1-2, with TRBD1 identical over 7 bases. Germline V gene sequence: CDR1 MNHEY, CDR2 SMNVEV (reference sequence). After removal of 5 bases from V and 0 bases from J, the junction contained 6 bases not matched to a gene. The CDR3 covers 15 residues. CDR3 DNA sequence: TGTGCCAGCAGTACAGACAGGGACTCTAACTATGGCTACACCTTC. It translates to CASSTDRDSNYGYTF.

J is TRBJ1-2 and V is TRBV6-5; a weak D match, TRBD1 (5 bases). Trimming stripped 2 bases from V and 2 bases from J, with 9 bases between. Germline values: CDR1 MNHEY, CDR2 SVGAGI. This CDR3 is 14 amino acids long. The CDR3 bases are TGTGCCAGCAGTTACCTCAACAGGAACTATGGCTACACCTTC. It specifies CASSYLNRNYGYTF.

CDR3 DNA sequence: TGTGCCAGCAGCTCTGCCGGGGGGGCGGGAGGAGATAATGAGCAGTTCTTC. It codes for CASSSAGGAGGDNEQFF. The V call is TRBV11-3, the J call TRBJ2-1; 8 bases map to TRBD2. The germline V gene has CDR1 SGHNT and CDR2 YENEEA. The trim removed 4 bases at V and 7 bases at J, leaving 15 bases unmatched. The CDR3 consists of 17 residues.

V usage is TRBV7-3 and J usage is TRBJ2-1; TRBD2 matches 10 bases. V was pared by 2 bases and J by 0 bases, with 4 bases of the junction left unmatched. Looked up from germline, CDR1 is SGHTA and CDR2 is FQGTGA. This CDR3 has 17 amino acids. The CDR3 here is CASSLQSSGSSYNEQFF. The CDR3 bases are TGTGCCAGCAGCTTACAGTCTAGCGGGAGCTCCTACAATGAGCAGTTCTTC.

The chain has TRBV15 and TRBJ2-3; no clear D. The CDR3 is 14 amino acids. Germline V gives CDR1 LNHNV, CDR2 YYDKDF (reference sequence). Trimming took off 0 bases at V and 4 bases at J, with 8 bases between the two ends. The CDR3, as DNA: TGTGCCACCAGCAGAGACGCGGCGCCAGATACGCAGTATTTT. Translating gives CATSRDAAPDTQYF.

V usage is TRBV6-1 and J usage is TRBJ1-2; D is perhaps TRBD1 (5 bases). The V end was cut by 5 bases, the J end by 2 bases, with 12 bases between. Per germline, CDR1 MNHNS and CDR2 SASEGT. CDR3 length: 14 residues. CDR3 in DNA: TGTGCCAGCAGTCGGGACGGTGCAAACTATGGCTACACCTTC. Its protein product is CASSRDGANYGYTF.

This rearrangement joins TRBV28 to TRBJ1-2; TRBD1 agrees at 11 bases. This CDR3 contains 15 residues. The V gene's germline CDR1 is MDHEN and CDR2 SYDVKM. The junction had 10 bases not matched to a gene; V was cut back by 8 bases and J by 5 bases. CDR3 sequence reads: CASSVVGQGAYGYTF. In DNA, the CDR3 is TGTGCCAGCTCGGTTGTAGGACAGGGGGCGTATGGCTACACCTTC.

The J gene is TRBJ2-1, the V gene TRBV15; tentatively, D is TRBD2 (5 bases). The V gene's germline CDR1 is LNHNV and CDR2 YYDKDF (reference sequence). This CDR3 has 14 residues. V was pared by 3 bases and J by 2 bases, with 8 bases between. CDR3 in DNA: TGTGCCACCAGCAGCCGGACTGCCTACAATGAGCAGTTCTTC. Its protein product is CATSSRTAYNEQFF.

J is TRBJ2-7 and V is TRBV6-5; D not certain. Germline CDR1 and CDR2: MNHEY and SVGAGI. V shed 5 bases and J shed 7 bases, with 12 bases lying between them. The CDR3 covers 12 residues. This CDR3 is CASSQDGIEQYF. In nucleotides, the CDR3 is TGTGCCAGCAGTCAGGACGGAATAGAGCAGTACTTC.

This clone occurred once. The rearrangement links TRBV9 to TRBJ1-5; 8 nucleotides line up with TRBD1. Germline V gene sequence: CDR1 SGDLS, CDR2 YYNGEE. The ends lost 0 bases at V and 4 bases at J; junction bases unmatched: 12. The CDR3 has 18 amino acids. The CDR3 DNA follows: TGTGCCAGCAGCGTAGGGGATGTAGGACAGGGTTGGAATCAGCCCCAGCATTTT. It yields the protein CASSVGDVGQGWNQPQHF.

A single count supports this clone. The V gene is TRBV5-1, the J gene TRBJ2-1; 11 nucleotides match TRBD2. CDR3 length equals 15 residues. The germline gives CDR1 SGHRS, CDR2 YFSETQ. V trimming: 0 bases; J trimming: 5 bases; junction bases outside the gene matches: 1. The CDR3 region is CASSLGLAGNNEQFF. The DNA for the CDR3 is TGCGCCAGCAGCTTGGGACTAGCGGGAAACAATGAGCAGTTCTTC.

V usage is TRBV19 and J usage is TRBJ1-1; no reliable D call. The CDR3 sequence is 12 residues long. Germline values: CDR1 LNHDA, CDR2 SQIVND (reference sequence). V was trimmed by 3 bases and J by 7 bases, leaving 9 bases between them. Written as DNA, the CDR3 is TGTGCCAGTAGTATGGTGCCGGGTGAAGCTTTCTTT. Translation gives CASSMVPGEAFF.

Points on this clone: The conserved phenylalanine or tryptophan is not found at the CDR3 terminus, so this likely reflects a read error. The DNA is left out, because the CDR3 cannot be placed on it with certainty; the CDR3 is given as TCRdb lists it. The chain recombines TRBV25-1 with TRBJ1-4; the DNA was not compared with TRBD1, the D call given in the table. The CDR3 length is 13 residues, termini included. Germline CDR1 is MGHDK and CDR2 is SYGVNS. The CDR3 reads CASSECLPGVSRV.

In its sample, this clone was seen once. The gene calls are TRBV5-1 and TRBJ2-1; no clear D. The germline CDR1 and CDR2 sequences are SGHRS and YFSETQ. The V and J ends lost 0 bases and 6 bases respectively, with 16 bases between them. The CDR3 spans 16 residues. CDR3 sequence reads: CASSLDLGVYINEQFF. The DNA of the CDR3 is TGCGCCAGCAGCTTGGACTTGGGCGTCTACATCAATGAGCAGTTCTTC.

This clone turned up a few times. V usage is TRBV29-1 and J usage is TRBJ2-3, with 7 bases that match TRBD2. Germline V gives CDR1 SQVTM, CDR2 ANQGSEA. This CDR3 spans 13 amino acids. V was clipped by 6 bases and J by 0 bases; unmatched bases: 3. The CDR3 coding sequence is TGCAGCGTGACCGGGGGGAGCACAGATACGCAGTATTTT. The encoded protein is CSVTGGSTDTQYF.

The chain recombines TRBV28 with TRBJ2-3, with D tentatively TRBD2 (6 bases). In germline, CDR1 is MDHEN, CDR2 SYDVKM. The V and J ends lost 2 bases and 8 bases respectively, with 11 bases between them. The CDR3 loop spans 13 amino acids. The CDR3 DNA reads as TGTGCCAGCAGTTTAACGACTAGGGGTACGCAGTATTTT. The encoded protein is CASSLTTRGTQYF.

The chain recombines TRBV28 with TRBJ1-1; D ambiguous. The CDR3 totals 15 residues. V lost 5 bases to trimming and J lost 3 bases, with 16 bases between them. The germline V gene has CDR1 MDHEN and CDR2 SYDVKM. The CDR3 nucleotides are TGTGCCAGCAGTGTATTCGGCCCCATTGACACTGAAGCTTTCTTT. Translating gives CASSVFGPIDTEAFF.

The chain is built from TRBV4-3 and TRBJ2-7, with D uncertain. The CDR3 contains 13 residues. Germline CDR1 reads LGHNA; CDR2 reads YSLEER. V lost 3 bases, J lost 1 base, and 7 bases lay in between. CDR3 in amino acids: CASSHRRSYEQYF. CDR3 coding DNA: TGCGCCAGCAGCCATCGACGATCCTACGAGCAGTACTTC.

The chain recombines TRBV27 with TRBJ2-1; TRBD2 agrees at 10 bases. J lost 6 bases, V lost 6 bases, and 2 bases had no gene match. The CDR3 runs 13 residues. Per germline, CDR1 MNHEY and CDR2 SMNVEV (reference sequence). In nucleotides, the CDR3 is TGTGCCAGCAGCCTAGCGGGAGTCAATGAGCAGTTCTTC. This codes for CASSLAGVNEQFF.

V and J are TRBV9 and TRBJ1-3; D is possibly TRBD1 (5 bases). The V gene lost 3 bases and the J gene lost 4 bases, with 5 bases spanning the gap. The germline V gene encodes CDR1 SGDLS and CDR2 YYNGEE. This CDR3 has 12 residues. The CDR3 coding sequence is TGTGCCAGCAGCGGGGACGGAAACACCATATATTTT. Translated, it gives CASSGDGNTIYF.

This clone is categorized as medium-sized. The chain is built from TRBV6-1 and TRBJ2-1; 11 positions match TRBD2. V shed 8 bases and J 10 bases; nucleotides not matched to a gene: 10. Germline lookup yields CDR1 MNHNS and CDR2 SASEGT. CDR3 length: 14 residues. CDR3 sequence (DNA): TGTGCCAGCGGACTAGCGGGCCTAGGAAGAGAGCAGTTCTTC. It is translated as CASGLAGLGREQFF.

This clone came up once. The chain employs TRBV14 and TRBJ2-2, with D unclear. V was pared by 4 bases and J by 1 base, with 7 bases between. This CDR3 region has 14 residues. Per germline, CDR1 SGHDN and CDR2 FVKESK. Written as DNA, the CDR3 is TGTGCCAGCAGCCCAGACCTGAACACCGGGGAGCTGTTTTTT. It translates to CASSPDLNTGELFF.

The rearrangement uses TRBV6-6 and TRBJ2-2; the match to TRBD2 covers 7 bases. The V gene's germline CDR1 is MNHNY and CDR2 SVGAGI (reference sequence). This CDR3 is 16 amino acids long. V lost 7 bases to trimming and J lost 1 base; unmatched junction nucleotides: 9. CDR3 sequence: CASMSLAEMNTGELFF. The CDR3 region has the DNA TGTGCCAGCATGTCCCTAGCGGAGATGAACACCGGGGAGCTGTTTTTT.

This clone was seen a few times. The CDR3 region is CAIPVGNTIYF. In DNA form, the CDR3 reads TGTGCCATCCCCGTTGGAAACACCATATATTTT. The genes are TRBV7-6 and TRBJ1-3, with D unresolved. This CDR3 spans 11 amino acids. V lost 10 bases and J lost 3, with 7 bases in between. Germline CDR1 and CDR2: SGHVS and FNYEAQ.